Each of the 21 T cell receptor beta chains below was sequenced from the same sample in a study of shared clonotypes between healthy human individuals. Sequencing was performed with immunoSEQ multiplex PCR; in TCRdb, only in-frame clones are kept and a portion is missing. The sample carries 2 million to 2.5 million clones, 95% recorded once. Sequencing was done on a sample of naive CD4+ T cells sorted from blood. Subset noted: CD45RA+ positively selected. The receptors were gathered from a man in his late teens or twenties in good health.

The rearrangement joins TRBV21-1 to TRBJ2-1; the D call TRBD2 from the table was never checked on the DNA. TRBV21-1 is reported as a pseudogene. This CDR3 region has 16 residues. The CDR3 sequence: CASSARLAGGLYEQFF. The CDR3 DNA is TGTGCCAGCAGCGCCCGACTAGCGGGAGGACTATATGAGCAGTTCTTC.

V gene TRBV2 combines with J gene TRBJ2-7, with 10 bases fitting TRBD1. CDR3 length: 14 residues. Germline V gene lookup returns CDR1 SNHLY and CDR2 FYNNEI. Losses at the gene ends were 5 bases for V and 5 bases for J; bases not matched to a gene: 6. The CDR3 protein is CASSSRDRGHEQYF. The DNA for the CDR3 is TGTGCCAGCAGTTCCCGGGACAGGGGCCACGAGCAGTACTTC.

CDR3 DNA sequence: TGTGCCAGCAGTTACTCTCCCAGGGGCGGCTATGGCTACACCTTC. Encoded protein: CASSYSPRGGYGYTF. The chain employs TRBV6-5 and TRBJ1-2, with a weak D call TRBD1 (6 bases). CDR1 and CDR2 from the germline V gene are MNHEY and SVGAGI. With 0 bases removed from V and 4 bases from J, the gap between germline ends came to 12 bases. The CDR3 length is 15 residues.

This sequence joins TRBV11-2 and TRBJ2-1; 15 nucleotides line up with TRBD2. This CDR3 has 17 amino acids. Looked up from germline, CDR1 is SGHAT and CDR2 is FQNNGV. V dropped 3 bases and J dropped 6; count of bases not matched to a gene: 6. The CDR3 sequence is CASSFRTSGGAFNEQFF. In nucleotides, the CDR3 is TGTGCCAGCAGCTTCCGGACTAGCGGGGGGGCCTTCAATGAGCAGTTCTTC.

The rearrangement links TRBV19 to TRBJ1-5; tentative D call: TRBD1 (5 bases). This CDR3 contains 12 residues. Deletions cut 5 bases from V and 6 bases from J, with 8 bases between. Germline assignment: CDR1 LNHDA and CDR2 SQIVND (reference sequence). The DNA for the CDR3 is TGTGCCAGTAGTCTGGGGACTCAGCCCCAGCATTTT. It codes for CASSLGTQPQHF.

V gene TRBV12-5 combines with J gene TRBJ2-2; D may match TRBD1 or TRBD2 (6 bases each). Germline V lookup: CDR1 LGHNT, CDR2 FRNRAP. The CDR3 is 16 residues long. V lost 5 bases and J lost 4, with 17 bases in between. The CDR3 loop is CASGQLGGGTTGELFF. In nucleotides, the CDR3 is TGTGCTAGTGGTCAGCTCGGGGGCGGGACCACCGGGGAGCTGTTTTTT.

The J gene is TRBJ1-6, the V gene TRBV7-2, with D hard to call. V lost 3 bases to trimming and J lost 6 bases, with 9 bases between them. The CDR3 consists of 14 residues. Germline values: CDR1 SGHTA, CDR2 FQGNSA. The CDR3 DNA is TGTGCCAGCAGCTTTTACTTTGGTAATTCACCCCTCCACTTT. Residues: CASSFYFGNSPLHF.

The chain uses TRBV6-4 and TRBJ1-1, with no clear D. Germline assignment: CDR1 MRHNA and CDR2 SNTAGT. The CDR3 length is 13 residues. V dropped 4 bases and J dropped 1 base, with 7 bases sitting between them. The DNA for the CDR3 is TGTGCCAGCAGTGTCAGTTCGAACACTGAAGCTTTCTTT. This codes for CASSVSSNTEAFF.

The chain recombines TRBV14 with TRBJ2-2, with no clear D. The CDR3 totals 16 residues. Trimming removed 0 bases from V and 1 base from J, with 9 bases in between. CDR1 is SGHDN and CDR2 is FVKESK in the germline V gene. The chain's CDR3 is CASSQERVGNTGELFF. CDR3 DNA: TGTGCCAGCAGCCAAGAAAGGGTGGGGAACACCGGGGAGCTGTTTTTT.

This sequence joins TRBV4-2 and TRBJ2-3, with TRBD2 matching 13 bases. Germline V gene lookup returns CDR1 LGHNA and CDR2 YNFKEQ. V trimming: 4 bases; J trimming: 7 bases; junction bases outside the gene matches: 8. The CDR3 contains 16 residues. The CDR3 spells CASSRGGLAGVHTQYF. CDR3 DNA sequence: TGTGCCAGCAGCCGAGGAGGACTAGCGGGGGTACATACGCAGTATTTT.

A word on this clone: Other nucleotide sequences from this sample produce the same CDR3. This chain joins TRBV5-1 and TRBJ2-7, with D unclear. V was cut by 0 bases and J by 3 bases, with 7 bases left in between. This CDR3 has 13 residues. Per the germline V gene, CDR1 is SGHRS and CDR2 is YFSETQ. CDR3 bases: TGCGCCAGCAGCTTGGAGGGCCTCTACGAGCAGTACTTC. Its protein is CASSLEGLYEQYF.

This chain uses TRBV6-1 with TRBJ2-2; either TRBD1 or TRBD2 may fit D (5 bases each). This CDR3 contains 12 residues. V was clipped by 8 bases and J by 5 bases, with 9 bases between them. The V gene's germline CDR1 is MNHNS and CDR2 SASEGT. CDR3 nucleotide sequence: TGTGCCAGCGGGGGTGGGACCGGGGAGCTGTTTTTT. It specifies CASGGGTGELFF.

This clone showed up just a few times. The CDR3 coding sequence is TGCAGCGCCACTGAAGCTTTCTTT. Amino acid sequence: CSATEAFF. The rearrangement joins TRBV29-1 to TRBJ1-1, with D hard to call. The CDR3 covers 8 residues. The V and J ends lost 7 bases and 4 bases respectively, with 1 base between them. The V gene's germline CDR1 is SQVTM and CDR2 ANQGSEA.

V gene TRBV7-2 combines with J gene TRBJ2-1; TRBD2 aligns across 7 bases. V lost 5 bases and J lost 0; bases outside the gene matches: 7. The CDR3 totals 16 residues. Germline loops: CDR1 SGHTA, CDR2 FQGNSA. The CDR3 bases are TGTGCCAGCAGCCGAGGCGCGGGGGACTCCTACAATGAGCAGTTCTTC. It codes for CASSRGAGDSYNEQFF. The whole variable domain, filled in from reference TRBV7-2 and TRBJ2-1, reads GAGVSQSPSNKVTEKGKDVELRCDPISGHTALYWYRQSLGQGLEFLIYFQGNSAPDKSGLPSDRFSAERTGGSVSTLTIQRTQQEDSAVYLCASSRGAGDSYNEQFFGPGTRLTVL.

The chain links TRBV27 to TRBJ2-7; D is uncertain. With 6 bases removed from V and 5 bases from J, the gap between germline ends came to 14 bases. CDR1 is MNHEY, CDR2 SMNVEV, per germline (reference sequence). The CDR3 extends over 13 amino acids. The chain's CDR3 is CASRALGRHEQYF. CDR3 coding DNA: TGTGCCAGCAGGGCCCTTGGCAGGCACGAGCAGTACTTC.

The genes are TRBV5-1 and TRBJ2-7; a possible D gene is TRBD1 (6 bases). Germline CDR1 SGHRS, CDR2 YFSETQ. The CDR3 consists of 12 residues. V was shortened by 4 bases and J by 4 bases, with 9 bases between the two germline ends. CDR3 protein: CASSATGYEQYF. The CDR3 DNA reads as TGCGCCAGCAGCGCGACAGGATACGAGCAGTACTTC.

V usage is TRBV4-1 and J usage is TRBJ2-7; 8 bases map to TRBD1. Germline V lookup: CDR1 MGHRA, CDR2 YSYEKL. The CDR3 extends over 16 amino acids. V was clipped by 0 bases and J by 1 base; unmatched bases: 5. For the CDR3, the DNA is TGCGCCAGCAGCCAAGAGGGACAGGAGACTTCCTACGAGCAGTACTTC. Its protein is CASSQEGQETSYEQYF.

As for this clone: The identical CDR3 is also encoded by other nucleotide sequences in the sample. The CDR3 loop is CASSPGQANYGYTF. The CDR3, as DNA: TGTGCCAGCTCACCGGGACAGGCGAACTATGGCTACACCTTC. V is TRBV18 and J is TRBJ1-2, with 8 bases identical to TRBD1. The trim removed 3 bases at V and 2 bases at J, leaving 2 bases unmatched. The CDR3 has 14 amino acids. Germline CDR1 reads KGHSH; CDR2 reads LQKENI.

The chain is built from TRBV19 and TRBJ1-1; D may be TRBD1 (5 bases). V lost 6 bases, J lost 4 bases, and 15 bases lay in between. Per the germline V gene, CDR1 is LNHDA and CDR2 is SQIVND (reference sequence). This CDR3 is 14 amino acids long. CDR3 in amino acids: CASRNLGTGTEAFF. The CDR3 coding sequence is TGTGCCAGTAGGAACCTCGGGACGGGCACTGAAGCTTTCTTT.

The sample holds one count of this clone. The chain carries TRBV30 and TRBJ1-4, with D perhaps TRBD1 (5 bases). V gave up 2 bases and J gave up 6 bases, with 13 bases separating them. The germline V gene encodes CDR1 GTSNPN and CDR2 SVGIG (reference sequence). The CDR3 totals 14 residues. Written as DNA, the CDR3 is TGTGCCTGGAGTTCGAGGACACGGGATGAAAAACTGTTTTTT. Its protein product is CAWSSRTRDEKLFF.

This clone was detected only once. The J gene is TRBJ1-1, the V gene TRBV19, with unresolved D. Germline assignment: CDR1 LNHDA and CDR2 SQIVND (reference sequence). Trimming removed 0 bases at V and 1 base at J, with 6 bases between. CDR3 size: 14 residues. CDR3 protein: CASSIDSRNTEAFF. In DNA, the CDR3 is TGTGCCAGTAGTATAGACAGCCGGAACACTGAAGCTTTCTTT.